The TCR beta chain under discussion was sequenced for a study of blood T cell repertoires in COVID-19. Across the study: Spain, Italy and the United States supplied samples that represented acute and convalescent COVID-19. Sources were T cells, B-cell-depleted T cells, or PBMCs; the material itself was cDNA or gDNA.

Clinical histories supplied by participants themselves formed the basis of cohort assignment. The data were produced by immunoSEQ multiplex PCR, yet TCRdb's version contains in-frame clones alone and is incomplete. The sample lists roughly 210,000 clones, around 87% occurring once. The CDR3 covers 14 residues. Germline V gene data show CDR1 as SGHTA and CDR2 as FQGNSA. Trimming removed 5 bases from V and 2 bases from J, with 11 bases in between. The sequence derives from a young man in a cohort exposed to, infected with or recovered from COVID-19 (not recorded which). V gene TRBV7-2 combines with J gene TRBJ2-3; a possible D gene is TRBD1 (6 bases). Input material: PBMCs or T cells enriched from blood (not recorded which). As DNA, the CDR3 is TGTGCCAGCAGCCTGGGACACAACACAGATACGCAGTATTTT. This codes for CASSLGHNTDTQYF.